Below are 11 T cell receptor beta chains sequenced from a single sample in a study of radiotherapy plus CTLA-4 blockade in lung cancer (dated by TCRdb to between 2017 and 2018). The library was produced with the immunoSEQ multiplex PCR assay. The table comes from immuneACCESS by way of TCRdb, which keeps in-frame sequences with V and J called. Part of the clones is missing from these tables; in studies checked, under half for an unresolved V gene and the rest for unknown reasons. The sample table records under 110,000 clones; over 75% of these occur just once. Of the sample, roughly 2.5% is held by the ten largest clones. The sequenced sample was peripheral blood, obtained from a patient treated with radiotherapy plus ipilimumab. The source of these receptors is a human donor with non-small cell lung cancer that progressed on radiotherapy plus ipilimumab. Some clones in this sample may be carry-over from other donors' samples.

The CDR3 DNA reads as TGTGCCAGCAGTTTTAATCCGGGGGGGTTGGATTTGTCAACAGATACGCAGTATTTT. Translated: CASSFNPGGLDLSTDTQYF. V and J are TRBV28 and TRBJ2-3; 8 nucleotides align to TRBD2. This CDR3 contains 19 residues. The germline V gene has CDR1 MDHEN and CDR2 SYDVKM. Trimming cost V 3 bases and J 3 bases; bases outside gene matches: 17.

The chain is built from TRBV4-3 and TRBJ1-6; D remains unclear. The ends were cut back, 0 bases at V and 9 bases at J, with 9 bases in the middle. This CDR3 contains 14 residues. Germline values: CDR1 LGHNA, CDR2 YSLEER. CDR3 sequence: CASSQEQITSPLHF. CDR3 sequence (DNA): TGCGCCAGCAGCCAAGAACAGATCACTTCACCCCTCCACTTT.

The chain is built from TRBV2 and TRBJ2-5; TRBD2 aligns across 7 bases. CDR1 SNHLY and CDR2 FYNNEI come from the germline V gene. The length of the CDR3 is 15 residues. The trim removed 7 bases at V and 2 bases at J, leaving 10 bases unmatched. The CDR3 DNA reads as TGTGCCAGCACCCCTGGGCTAGCGGATCAAGAGACCCAGTACTTC. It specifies CASTPGLADQETQYF.

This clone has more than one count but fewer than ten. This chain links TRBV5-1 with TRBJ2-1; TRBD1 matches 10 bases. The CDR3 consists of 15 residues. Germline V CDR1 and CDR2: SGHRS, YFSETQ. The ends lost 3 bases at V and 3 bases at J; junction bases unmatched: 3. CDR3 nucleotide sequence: TGCGCCAGCAGCTCGACAGGGGGCCACTACAATGAGCAGTTCTTC. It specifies CASSSTGGHYNEQFF.

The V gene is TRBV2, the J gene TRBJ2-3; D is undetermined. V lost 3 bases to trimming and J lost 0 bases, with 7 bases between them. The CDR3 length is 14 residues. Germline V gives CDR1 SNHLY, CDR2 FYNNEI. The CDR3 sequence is CASSDTISTDTQYF. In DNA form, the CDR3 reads TGTGCCAGCAGTGACACAATCAGCACAGATACGCAGTATTTT.

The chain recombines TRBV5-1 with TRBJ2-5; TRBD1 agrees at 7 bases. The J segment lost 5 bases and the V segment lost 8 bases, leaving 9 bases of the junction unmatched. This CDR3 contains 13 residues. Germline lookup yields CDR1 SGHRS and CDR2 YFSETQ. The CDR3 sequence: CASRQGPEETQYF. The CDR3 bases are TGCGCCAGTCGACAGGGACCGGAGGAGACCCAGTACTTC.

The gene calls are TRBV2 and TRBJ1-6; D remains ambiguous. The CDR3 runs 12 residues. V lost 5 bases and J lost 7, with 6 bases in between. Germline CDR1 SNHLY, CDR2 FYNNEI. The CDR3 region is CASSLDNSPLHF. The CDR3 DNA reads TGTGCCAGCAGTCTTGACAATTCACCCCTCCACTTT.

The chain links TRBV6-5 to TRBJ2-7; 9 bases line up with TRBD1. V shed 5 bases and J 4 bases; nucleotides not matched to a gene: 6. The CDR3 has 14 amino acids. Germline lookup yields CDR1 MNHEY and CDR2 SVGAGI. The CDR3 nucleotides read TGTGCCAGCAGTGATGGGGACAGGGCTTACGAGCAGTACTTC. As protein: CASSDGDRAYEQYF.

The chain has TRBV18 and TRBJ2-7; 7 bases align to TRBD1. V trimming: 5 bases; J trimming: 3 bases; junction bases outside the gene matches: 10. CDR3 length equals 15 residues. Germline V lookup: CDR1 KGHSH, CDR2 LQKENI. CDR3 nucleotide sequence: TGTGCCAGCTCAGCGTCCGGGACAGCAAACTACGAGCAGTACTTC. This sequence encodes CASSASGTANYEQYF.

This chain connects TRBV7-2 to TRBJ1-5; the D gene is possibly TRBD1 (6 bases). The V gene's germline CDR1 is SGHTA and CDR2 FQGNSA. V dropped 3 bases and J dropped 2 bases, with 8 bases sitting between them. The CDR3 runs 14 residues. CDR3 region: CASSFSGGNQPQHF. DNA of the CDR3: TGTGCCAGCAGCTTTTCAGGGGGCAATCAGCCCCAGCATTTT.

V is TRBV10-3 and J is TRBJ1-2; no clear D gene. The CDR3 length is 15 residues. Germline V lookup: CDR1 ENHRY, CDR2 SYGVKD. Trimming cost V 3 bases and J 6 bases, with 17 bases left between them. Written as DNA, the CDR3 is TGTGCCATCAGTGAAGCCCAGAGTTGGTACGATGGCTACACCTTC. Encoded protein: CAISEAQSWYDGYTF.